A single T cell receptor (beta chain) is shown here with its context. Its cognate antigen is unknown. The identical CDR3 is also encoded by other nucleotide sequences in the sample. This record comes from a study of cytomegalovirus exposure and HLA in healthy donors. Whole-study findings and limits: In a later analysis, donors in an Asian-associated ancestry cluster reportedly had fewer N-insertions in productive TCRs than the cohort mean. Researchers reported in a later analysis that a missense DCLRE1C variant was tied to TCR beta V- and J-gene trimming. Later work found that TCR association rates differed between HLA loci; DRB1 had the most and HLA-C the fewest.

Primers: 60 Vbeta forward and 13 Jbeta reverse. Only in-frame clones appear in the TCRdb table, and some are missing; sequencing was by immunoSEQ multiplex PCR. The data show about 180,000 clones, with 76% seen just once and about 2.5% held by the top ten. The CDR3 contains 13 residues. Germline V gene lookup returns CDR1 KGHSH and CDR2 LQKENI. Deletions cut 3 bases from V and 1 base from J, with 6 bases between. Source material: PBMCs. This rearrangement joins TRBV18 to TRBJ2-5; D is unclear. This TCR came from a woman aged 25 to 39 in good health and CMV-seropositive. CDR3 coding DNA: TGTGCCAGCTCACCCCTACGCCAAGAGACCCAGTACTTC. Encoded protein: CASSPLRQETQYF.